This TCR beta chain was sequenced for a study of blood T cell repertoires in COVID-19 (dated by TCRdb to 2019 to 2021). Regarding the study in general: Samples from collaborators originated in the United States, Italy and Spain and spanned both the acute and convalescent phases of COVID-19. Where HLA class I and class II types were available, the types were taken from metadata supplied by the sample provider, not from assay-based typing. The repertoires were released in a freely available public database meant as a resource for research on the immune response to SARS-CoV-2. The samples were drawn from two sources: the first 160 participants of the ongoing ImmuneRACE study, and about 1,300 subjects contributed by 6 global collaborators. The dataset comprised deeply sampled blood TCRbeta repertoires from subjects exposed to, actively infected with, or recovered from COVID-19. The material from the prospective study consisted of cDNA or gDNA derived from T cells, B-cell-depleted T cells, or PBMCs. The sample metadata nearly always contained a de-identified subject ID, COVID-19 status, age in years and sex. Study-level results and caveats: Clinical and demographic metadata were provided uncurated, with the amount varying by source and participant.

For this clone: The target of this receptor is not known. It has no much larger one-base neighbor in the sample; base qualities were not kept.

The immunoSEQ Assay, a bias-controlled multiplex PCR, was used to amplify TCRbeta CDR3 regions from genomic DNA. The authors processed their data as follows. Within the assay, amplification of reference gene primers was used to estimate how many nucleated cells each sample contained. To quantify the absolute abundance of each unique TCRbeta CDR3 rearrangement, sequence reads were collapsed and filtered. For each sample, productive Simpson clonality was calculated as the square root of Simpson's diversity index across productive rearrangements. The clones in this table, taken by TCRdb from immuneACCESS, are in-frame only. Not every clone is retained; where verified, under half of the shortfall comes from an unresolved V gene, and the cause of the rest is unknown. V, J and clone size reflect that table, while D and trimming were determined from the DNA. Within this sample are under 250,000 clones, with 85% to 90% of them counted one time only. The ten largest clones capture approximately 2.5% of the sample.

In Seattle, one collaborating source enrolled patients while the infection was active and tracked those patients longitudinally over the course of disease. Collaborating institutions collected whole blood in K2EDTA tubes following their own protocols. For TCRbeta analysis, collaborators shipped samples as frozen whole blood, isolated PBMCs, or DNA extracted from either of those sample types. V and J lose 2 bases and 6 bases, and a span of 10 bases separates them. The CDR1 and CDR2 encoded by the germline V gene (reference sequence) are MNHNY and SVGAGI. From the cysteine through the phenylalanine, the CDR3 covers 13 amino acids. The retained sequence is limited to the CDR3, 39 bases, with the frame set at the first base.

Source material: peripheral blood. The sequence links TRBV6-6 to TRBJ1-1, and TRBD1 may be the D gene, going by 6 matching bases. The source is a man aged 25-45 years with COVID-19, enrolled during active disease. The encoded CDR3 is CASSYGAGAEAFF. The DNA sequence is as follows: TGTGCCAGCAGTTACGGGGCAGGGGCTGAAGCTTTCTTT.